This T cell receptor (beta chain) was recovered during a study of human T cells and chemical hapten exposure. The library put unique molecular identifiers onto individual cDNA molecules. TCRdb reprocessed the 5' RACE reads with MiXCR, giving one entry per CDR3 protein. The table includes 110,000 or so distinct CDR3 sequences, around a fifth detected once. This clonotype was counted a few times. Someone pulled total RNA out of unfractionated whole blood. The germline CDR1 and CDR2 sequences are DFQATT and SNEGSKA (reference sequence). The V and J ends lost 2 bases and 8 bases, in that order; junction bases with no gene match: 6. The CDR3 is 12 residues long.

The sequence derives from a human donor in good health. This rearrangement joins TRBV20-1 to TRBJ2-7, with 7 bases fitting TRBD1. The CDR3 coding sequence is TGCAGTGCTAGAAGGACAGGTAACCAGCAGTACTTC. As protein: CSARRTGNQQYF.